One sample yielded the 30 T cell receptor beta chains listed below, sequenced in a study of siplizumab effects on memory and regulatory T cells. Sequencing used immunoSEQ multiplex PCR; TCRdb keeps in-frame clones, though not all of them. The sample includes 99,000 or so clones, 93% seen only once; the top ten take approximately 0.32%. The specimen sequenced was CD4+ T cells sorted from blood. These receptor sequences come from a human donor in good health.

The gene calls are TRBV6-1 and TRBJ1-3; 7 bases align to TRBD1. Germline trimming cut 4 bases from V and 1 base from J; bases unmatched to any gene: 7. Germline CDR1 reads MNHNS; CDR2 reads SASEGT. The CDR3 is 16 amino acids. The CDR3 DNA reads TGTGCCAGCAGTGCGCGCAGGGGGGAGTCTGGAAACACCATATATTTT. This gives the protein CASSARRGESGNTIYF.

The rearrangement links TRBV10-3 to TRBJ2-7; maybe TRBD1 (6 bases). CDR3 length equals 15 residues. The germline gives CDR1 ENHRY, CDR2 SYGVKD. Trimming cost V 7 bases and J 2 bases, with 18 bases left between them. CDR3 sequence: CAINQDRVNTYEQYF. CDR3 bases: TGTGCCATCAACCAGGACAGAGTAAATACCTACGAGCAGTACTTC.

V is TRBV2 and J is TRBJ1-3, with D unclear. V lost 2 bases, J lost 2 bases, and 4 bases lay in between. The CDR3 runs to 13 residues. Germline CDR1 reads SNHLY; CDR2 reads FYNNEI. CDR3 coding DNA: TGTGCCAGCAGTGAATTCGCTGGAAACACCATATATTTT. Translating gives CASSEFAGNTIYF.

The chain is built from TRBV30 and TRBJ2-1, with 9 bases matching TRBD2. Germline V gene data show CDR1 as GTSNPN and CDR2 as SVGIG (reference sequence). V was clipped by 2 bases and J by 4 bases; unmatched bases: 3. The CDR3 has 14 residues. CDR3 region: CAWSSAGGYNEQFF. The CDR3 DNA is TGTGCCTGGAGTTCCGCGGGGGGGTACAATGAGCAGTTCTTC.

The chain carries TRBV5-4 and TRBJ2-7; 8 nucleotides agree with TRBD1. This CDR3 region has 15 residues. CDR1 is SGHNT, CDR2 YYREEE, per germline (reference sequence). With 4 bases clipped from V and 2 bases from J, the junction kept 8 bases outside the gene matches. This CDR3 reads CASSPGQGTPYEQYF. CDR3 in DNA: TGTGCCAGCAGCCCCGGACAGGGAACACCCTACGAGCAGTACTTC.

V usage is TRBV5-1 and J usage is TRBJ2-3, with 15 bases lining up with TRBD2. Germline CDR1 SGHRS, CDR2 YFSETQ. The CDR3 loop spans 17 amino acids. The ends lost 4 bases at V and 5 bases at J; junction bases unmatched: 8. DNA of the CDR3: TGCGCCAGCAGCCCGGGGACTAGCGGGGGGACGGGAGATACGCAGTATTTT. This translates into CASSPGTSGGTGDTQYF.

Only a few counts were recorded for this clone. The chain combines TRBV9 with TRBJ1-1; D gene ambiguous. This CDR3 has 14 amino acids. Between the trimmed V and J ends, which lost 0 bases and 2 bases, there was a span of 8 bases. CDR1 is SGDLS, CDR2 YYNGEE, per germline. In DNA, the CDR3 is TGTGCCAGCAGCGTAGCTCCTTCTAACACTGAAGCTTTCTTT. Protein product: CASSVAPSNTEAFF. Full variable domain (missing parts from reference TRBV9 and TRBJ1-1): DSGVTQTPKHLITATGQRVTLRCSPRSGDLSVYWYQQSLDQGLQFLIQYYNGEERAKGNILERFSAQQFPDLHSELNLSSLELGDSALYFCASSVAPSNTEAFFGQGTRLTVV.

The chain is built from TRBV2 and TRBJ1-2, with 8 bases fitting TRBD1. Germline CDR1 is SNHLY and CDR2 is FYNNEI. There are 14 residues in the CDR3. After removal of 3 bases from V and 4 bases from J, the junction contained 4 bases not matched to a gene. DNA for the CDR3: TGTGCCAGCAGTGACAGGGGGCATATCTATGGCTACACCTTC. Protein product: CASSDRGHIYGYTF.

The chain couples TRBV5-4 to TRBJ2-1; D remains ambiguous. Trimming cost V 3 bases and J 7 bases, with 17 bases left between them. Germline CDR1 is SGHNT and CDR2 is YYREEE (reference sequence). The CDR3 contains 15 residues. The CDR3 reads CASSSFQAGRNEQFF. DNA for the CDR3: TGTGCCAGCAGCTCCTTTCAGGCCGGACGGAATGAGCAGTTCTTC.

This clone was observed once. The V and J genes are TRBV7-8 and TRBJ2-1; TRBD2 matches 8 bases. Trimming at V came to 5 bases and at J to 7 bases, leaving 16 bases not matched to a gene. Germline CDR1 and CDR2: SGHVS and FQNEAQ. This CDR3 comprises 17 residues. As DNA, the CDR3 is TGTGCCAGCAGCAGAACCTGGTGGCGGGGGGCCCCGAATGAGCAGTTCTTC. This encodes CASSRTWWRGAPNEQFF.

The CDR3 region is CASSLDSYGYTF. CDR3 sequence (DNA): TGTGCCAGCAGCTTAGACAGCTATGGCTACACCTTC. The chain carries TRBV7-8 and TRBJ1-2, with unresolved D. CDR3 length equals 12 residues. Trimming cost V 1 base and J 4 bases, with 4 bases left between them. Germline values: CDR1 SGHVS, CDR2 FQNEAQ.

The CDR3 bases are TGTGCCAGCAGCGTAGGGGGGGCCGCCTCCCCCCATGAGCAGTTCTTC. Its translation: CASSVGGAASPHEQFF. The rearrangement links TRBV9 to TRBJ2-1; D tentatively reads TRBD1 or TRBD2 (6 bases each). The CDR3 has 16 residues. The germline V gene has CDR1 SGDLS and CDR2 YYNGEE. The ends were cut back, 0 bases at V and 8 bases at J, with 18 bases in the middle.

The gene calls are TRBV7-2 and TRBJ2-1; D unclear. The CDR3 contains 12 residues. CDR1 is SGHTA, CDR2 FQGNSA, per germline. V was pared by 5 bases and J by 15 bases, with 17 bases between. CDR3: CASSPSEPSVFF. CDR3 bases: TGTGCCAGCAGCCCGAGTGAGCCATCGGTGTTCTTC.

This sequence joins TRBV7-6 and TRBJ2-5, with 8 bases identical to TRBD2. Germline loops: CDR1 SGHVS, CDR2 FNYEAQ. The trim removed 0 bases at V and 5 bases at J, leaving 11 bases unmatched. This CDR3 comprises 17 residues. The CDR3 protein is CASSLAGIAGSVETQYF. CDR3 DNA sequence: TGTGCCAGCAGCTTAGCGGGTATAGCGGGATCTGTGGAGACCCAGTACTTC.

On this clone: Other DNA sequences of this sample code for an identical CDR3. V usage is TRBV12-5 and J usage is TRBJ1-1; D ambiguous. The CDR3 is 13 residues long. Trimming removed 6 bases at V and 0 bases at J, with 8 bases between. Germline CDR1 LGHNT, CDR2 FRNRAP. The CDR3 protein is CASGPGLNTEAFF. The CDR3, as DNA: TGTGCTAGTGGCCCAGGCTTGAACACTGAAGCTTTCTTT.

The CDR3 region is CGLGQGQETQYF. The DNA of the CDR3 is TGTGGACTTGGACAGGGACAAGAGACCCAGTACTTC. The chain couples TRBV7-9 to TRBJ2-5; 8 bases map to TRBD1. The germline CDR1 and CDR2 sequences are SEHNR and FQNEAQ (reference sequence). CDR3 size: 12 residues.

V usage is TRBV6-1 and J usage is TRBJ2-7; the match to TRBD2 covers 9 bases. The CDR3 is 13 amino acids. Losses at the gene ends were 8 bases for V and 3 bases for J; bases not matched to a gene: 5. The V gene's germline CDR1 is MNHNS and CDR2 SASEGT. The CDR3 sequence is CASRTSANYEQYF. Here the CDR3 DNA reads TGTGCCAGCCGGACTAGCGCCAACTACGAGCAGTACTTC.

This chain uses TRBV6-1 with TRBJ1-2; the D is unclear. This CDR3 region has 14 residues. V was shortened by 1 base and J by 1 base, with 7 bases between the two germline ends. Per germline, CDR1 MNHNS and CDR2 SASEGT. In DNA form, the CDR3 reads TGTGCCAGCAGTGAAGGGGTGGTTAACTATGGCTACACCTTC. Translating gives CASSEGVVNYGYTF.

This clone was observed a single time. CDR3 DNA sequence: TGTGCCAGCACCTATAAGGGACAGGGGTGGACTGAAGCTTTCTTT. Protein: CASTYKGQGWTEAFF. The genes are TRBV5-8 and TRBJ1-1; TRBD1 matches at 10 bases. The CDR3 sequence is 15 residues long. Germline CDR1 is SGHTS and CDR2 is YDEGEE. Trimming at V came to 6 bases and at J to 5 bases, leaving 10 bases not matched to a gene.

This clone has more than one count but fewer than ten. The chain uses TRBV20-1 and TRBJ1-1; D gene ambiguous. Looked up from germline, CDR1 is DFQATT and CDR2 is SNEGSKA (reference sequence). The CDR3 length is 11 residues. Trimming shortened V by 4 bases and J by 10 bases, and 13 bases separated the two germline ends. The CDR3 DNA follows: TGCAGTGCTACATCTGGGGATGTAGCTTTCTTT. Its translation: CSATSGDVAFF.

The chain combines TRBV9 with TRBJ2-2; D possibly matches TRBD1 or TRBD2 (5 bases each). The CDR3 runs 15 residues. Trimming cost V 3 bases and J 2 bases, with 11 bases left between them. CDR1 is SGDLS and CDR2 is YYNGEE in the germline V gene. The CDR3 loop reads CASSARDENTGELFF. Here the CDR3 DNA reads TGTGCCAGCAGCGCCCGGGACGAAAACACCGGGGAGCTGTTTTTT.

The CDR3 protein is CASSSTGGFTDTQYF. CDR3 DNA sequence: TGTGCCAGCAGCTCCACGGGCGGATTCACAGATACGCAGTATTTT. The gene calls are TRBV6-4 and TRBJ2-3; D gene uncertain. The CDR3 covers 15 residues. Looked up from germline, CDR1 is MRHNA and CDR2 is SNTAGT. Trimming removed 6 bases at V and 2 bases at J, with 15 bases between.

The genes are TRBV11-3 and TRBJ2-5, with D perhaps matching TRBD1 or TRBD2 (5 bases each). Germline CDR1 reads SGHNT; CDR2 reads YENEEA. Trimming took off 0 bases at V and 2 bases at J, with 13 bases between the two ends. This CDR3 contains 16 residues. As DNA, the CDR3 is TGTGCCAGCAGCTTAGATCCGGGACGAACACAAGAGACCCAGTACTTC. Translation: CASSLDPGRTQETQYF.

V and J are TRBV30 and TRBJ2-6; maybe TRBD1 (6 bases). The CDR3 has 15 residues. Trimming shortened V by 3 bases and J by 3 bases, and 12 bases separated the two germline ends. The germline V gene has CDR1 GTSNPN and CDR2 SVGIG (reference sequence). The CDR3 DNA reads TGTGCCTGGAGCCCAGGACAGTTTGGGGCCAACGTCCTGACTTTC. Translated, it gives CAWSPGQFGANVLTF.

The table lists this clone with a count of one. V is TRBV18 and J is TRBJ1-1, with TRBD1 as a possible D gene (6 bases). V lost 4 bases, J lost 1 base, and 13 bases lay in between. This CDR3 contains 15 residues. From germline, CDR1 is KGHSH and CDR2 LQKENI. This chain's CDR3 is CASSQTGNENTEAFF. CDR3 sequence (DNA): TGTGCCAGCTCACAGACAGGAAACGAGAACACTGAAGCTTTCTTT.

This rearrangement joins TRBV18 to TRBJ1-4; 8 nucleotides line up with TRBD1. The CDR3 length is 14 residues. V lost 6 bases to trimming and J lost 6 bases; unmatched junction nucleotides: 6. CDR1 and CDR2 from the germline V gene are KGHSH and LQKENI. The CDR3 DNA follows: TGTGCCAGCTCGCCAGGGGGCTCGGATGAAAAACTGTTTTTT. Amino acids: CASSPGGSDEKLFF.

V and J are TRBV4-2 and TRBJ2-1; TRBD2 matches 9 bases. This CDR3 spans 17 amino acids. Germline assignment: CDR1 LGHNA and CDR2 YNFKEQ. The trim removed 6 bases at V and 0 bases at J, leaving 9 bases unmatched. Here the CDR3 DNA reads TGTGCCAGCAGACTCCTAGCGGGGCGGAGCTCCTACAATGAGCAGTTCTTC. It codes for CASRLLAGRSSYNEQFF.

The chain uses TRBV4-2 and TRBJ1-3; D unresolved. Trimming took 3 bases from V and 1 from J, leaving 13 bases between them. The CDR3 sequence is 16 residues long. CDR1 is LGHNA and CDR2 is YNFKEQ in the germline V gene. CDR3 in DNA: TGTGCCAGCAGCCAGGAGTGGGAGAGATCTGGAAACACCATATATTTT. It encodes CASSQEWERSGNTIYF.

This clone was observed once. The V gene is TRBV5-1, the J gene TRBJ2-7; possibly TRBD1 or TRBD2 for D (5 bases each). The CDR3 contains 14 residues. CDR1 and CDR2 from the germline V gene are SGHRS and YFSETQ. Trimming removed 2 bases from V and 1 base from J, with 10 bases in between. CDR3 in DNA: TGCGCCAGCAGCTTCCGGGACGGGTCCTACGAGCAGTACTTC. This gives the protein CASSFRDGSYEQYF.

The gene calls are TRBV18 and TRBJ2-5; D is unclear. The CDR3 spans 12 residues. V lost 2 bases, J lost 5 bases, and 6 bases lay in between. Germline loops: CDR1 KGHSH, CDR2 LQKENI. The CDR3 region has the DNA TGTGCCAGCTCACCAACAGTGGAGACCCAGTACTTC. This sequence encodes CASSPTVETQYF.